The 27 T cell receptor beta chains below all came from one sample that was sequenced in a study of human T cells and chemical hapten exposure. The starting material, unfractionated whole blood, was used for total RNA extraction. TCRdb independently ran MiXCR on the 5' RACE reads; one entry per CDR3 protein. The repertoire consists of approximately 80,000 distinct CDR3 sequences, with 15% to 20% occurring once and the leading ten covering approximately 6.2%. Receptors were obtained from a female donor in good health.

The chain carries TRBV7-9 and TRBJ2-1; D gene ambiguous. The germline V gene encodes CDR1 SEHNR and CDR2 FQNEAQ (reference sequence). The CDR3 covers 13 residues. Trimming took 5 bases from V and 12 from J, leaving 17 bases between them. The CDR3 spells CASSPVVRVGQFF. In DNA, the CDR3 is TGTGCCAGCAGCCCCGTTGTGCGAGTAGGGCAGTTCTTC.

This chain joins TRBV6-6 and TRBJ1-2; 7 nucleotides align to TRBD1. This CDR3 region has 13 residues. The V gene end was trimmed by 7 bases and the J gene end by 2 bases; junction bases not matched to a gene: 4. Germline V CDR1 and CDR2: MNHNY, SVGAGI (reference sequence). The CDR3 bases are TGTGCCAGCACCGGGACAGACAACTATGGCTACACCTTC. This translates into CASTGTDNYGYTF.

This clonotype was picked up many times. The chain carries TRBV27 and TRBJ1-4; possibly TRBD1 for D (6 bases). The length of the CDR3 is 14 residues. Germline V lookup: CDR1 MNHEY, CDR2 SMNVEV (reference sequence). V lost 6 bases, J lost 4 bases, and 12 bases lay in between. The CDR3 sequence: CASRLRGRNEKLFF. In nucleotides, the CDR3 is TGTGCCAGCAGACTCAGGGGTCGTAATGAAAAACTGTTTTTT.

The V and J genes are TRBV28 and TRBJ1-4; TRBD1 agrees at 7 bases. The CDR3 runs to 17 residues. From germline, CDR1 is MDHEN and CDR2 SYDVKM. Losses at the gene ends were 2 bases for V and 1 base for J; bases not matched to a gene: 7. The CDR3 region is CASSLPFDRETNEKLFF. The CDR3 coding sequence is TGTGCCAGCAGTTTACCATTTGACAGGGAAACTAATGAAAAACTGTTTTTT.

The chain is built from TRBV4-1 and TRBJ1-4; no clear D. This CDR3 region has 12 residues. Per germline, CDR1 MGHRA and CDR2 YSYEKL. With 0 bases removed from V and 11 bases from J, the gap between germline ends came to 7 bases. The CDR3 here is CASSQEPVKLFF. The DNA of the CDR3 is TGCGCCAGCAGCCAAGAGCCAGTCAAACTGTTTTTT.

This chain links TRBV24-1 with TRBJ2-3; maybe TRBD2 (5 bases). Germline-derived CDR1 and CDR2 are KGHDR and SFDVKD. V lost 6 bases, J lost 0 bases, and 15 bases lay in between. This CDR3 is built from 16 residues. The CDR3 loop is CATSLGSGTSTDTQYF. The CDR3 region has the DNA TGTGCCACCAGTTTGGGAAGCGGAACTAGCACAGATACGCAGTATTTT.

CDR3 sequence reads: CASSLLPGTGDYEQYF. CDR3 DNA sequence: TGTGCCAGCAGTTTACTTCCGGGGACAGGAGACTACGAGCAGTACTTC. The chain recombines TRBV28 with TRBJ2-7, with 8 bases lining up with TRBD1. With V trimmed by 2 bases and J by 3 bases, 9 bases remained unmatched. Germline-derived CDR1 and CDR2 are MDHEN and SYDVKM. This CDR3 region has 16 residues.

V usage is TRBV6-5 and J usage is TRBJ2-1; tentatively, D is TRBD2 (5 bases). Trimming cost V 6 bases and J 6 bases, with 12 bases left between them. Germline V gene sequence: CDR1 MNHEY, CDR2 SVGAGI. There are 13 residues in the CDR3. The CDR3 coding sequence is TGTGCCAGCAGCCCTCAGGCGGGCAATGAGCAGTTCTTC. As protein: CASSPQAGNEQFF.

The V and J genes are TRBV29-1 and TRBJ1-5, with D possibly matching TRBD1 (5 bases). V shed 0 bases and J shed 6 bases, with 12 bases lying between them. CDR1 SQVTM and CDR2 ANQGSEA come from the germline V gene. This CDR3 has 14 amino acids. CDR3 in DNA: TGCAGCGTTGAAGATGGGGCCGGAGGTCAGCCCCAGCATTTT. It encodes CSVEDGAGGQPQHF.

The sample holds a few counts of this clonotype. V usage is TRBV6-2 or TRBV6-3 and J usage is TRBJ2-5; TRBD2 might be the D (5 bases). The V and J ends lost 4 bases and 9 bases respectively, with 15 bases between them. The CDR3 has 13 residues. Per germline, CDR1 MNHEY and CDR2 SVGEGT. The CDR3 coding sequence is TGTGCCAGCAGTTTCGGATCACCCGGGGCCCAGTACTTC. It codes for CASSFGSPGAQYF.

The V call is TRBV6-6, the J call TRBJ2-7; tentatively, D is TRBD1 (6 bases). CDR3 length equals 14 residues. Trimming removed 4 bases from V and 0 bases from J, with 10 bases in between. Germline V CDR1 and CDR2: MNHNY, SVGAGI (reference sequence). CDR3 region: CASSFGQNSYEQYF. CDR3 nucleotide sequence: TGTGCCAGCAGTTTCGGACAGAACTCCTACGAGCAGTACTTC.

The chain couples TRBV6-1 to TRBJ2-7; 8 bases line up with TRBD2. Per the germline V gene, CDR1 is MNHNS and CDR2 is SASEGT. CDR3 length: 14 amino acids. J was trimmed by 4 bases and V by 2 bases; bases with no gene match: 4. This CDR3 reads CASSETGLVYEQYF. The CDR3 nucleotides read TGTGCCAGCAGTGAAACGGGACTAGTATACGAGCAGTACTTC.

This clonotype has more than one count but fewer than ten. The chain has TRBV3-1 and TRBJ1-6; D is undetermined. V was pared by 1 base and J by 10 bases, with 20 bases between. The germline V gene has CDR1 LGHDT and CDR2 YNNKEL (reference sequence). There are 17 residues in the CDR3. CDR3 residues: CASSQVPTQRAGSPLHF. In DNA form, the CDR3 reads TGTGCCAGCAGCCAAGTTCCTACACAGCGGGCTGGATCACCCCTCCACTTT.

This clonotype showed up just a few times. The CDR3 nucleotides are TGTGCCATCAGCGTACAGGGAACTAATGAAAAACTGTTTTTT. It specifies CAISVQGTNEKLFF. The chain links TRBV10-3 to TRBJ1-4; tentatively, D is TRBD1 (6 bases). V dropped 6 bases and J dropped 1 base, with 9 bases sitting between them. Germline assignment: CDR1 ENHRY and CDR2 SYGVKD. This CDR3 spans 14 amino acids.

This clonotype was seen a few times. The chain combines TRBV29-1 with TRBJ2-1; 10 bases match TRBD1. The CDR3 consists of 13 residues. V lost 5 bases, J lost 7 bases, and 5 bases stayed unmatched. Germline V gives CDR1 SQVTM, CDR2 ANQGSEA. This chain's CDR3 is CSVLGQGWNEQFF. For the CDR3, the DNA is TGCAGCGTTTTGGGACAGGGGTGGAATGAGCAGTTCTTC.

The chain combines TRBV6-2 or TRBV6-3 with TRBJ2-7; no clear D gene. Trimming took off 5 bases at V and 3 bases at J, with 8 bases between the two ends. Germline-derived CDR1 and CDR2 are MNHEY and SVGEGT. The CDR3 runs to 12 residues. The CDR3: CASSNFRYEQYF. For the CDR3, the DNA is TGTGCCAGCAGTAATTTCCGCTACGAGCAGTACTTC.

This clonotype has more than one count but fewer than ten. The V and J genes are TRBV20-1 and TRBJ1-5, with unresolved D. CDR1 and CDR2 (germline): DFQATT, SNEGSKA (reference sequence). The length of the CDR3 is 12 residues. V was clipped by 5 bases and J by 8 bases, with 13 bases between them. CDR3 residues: CSARPGLEPQHF. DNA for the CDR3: TGCAGTGCTCGACCGGGATTGGAGCCCCAGCATTTT.

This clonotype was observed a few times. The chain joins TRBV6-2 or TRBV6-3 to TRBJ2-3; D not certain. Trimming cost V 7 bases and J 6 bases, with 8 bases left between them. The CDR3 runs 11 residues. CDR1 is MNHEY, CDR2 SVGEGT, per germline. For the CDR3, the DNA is TGTGCCAGCACCCGTTCGGATACGCAGTATTTT. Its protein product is CASTRSDTQYF.

CDR3 sequence reads: CASSPLWQGYNYGYTF. The CDR3 nucleotides read TGTGCCAGCAGCCCCCTATGGCAGGGCTATAACTATGGCTACACCTTC. The rearrangement uses TRBV13 and TRBJ1-2; tentatively, D is TRBD1 (5 bases). V was clipped by 5 bases and J by 1 base, with 17 bases between them. CDR3 size: 16 residues. Per the germline V gene, CDR1 is PRHDT and CDR2 is FYEKMQ (reference sequence).

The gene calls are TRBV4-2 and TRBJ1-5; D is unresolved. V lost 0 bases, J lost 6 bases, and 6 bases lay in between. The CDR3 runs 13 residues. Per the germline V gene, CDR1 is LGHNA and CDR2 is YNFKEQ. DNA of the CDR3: TGTGCCAGCAGCCAAGAGGGAGGTCAGCCCCAGCATTTT. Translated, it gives CASSQEGGQPQHF.

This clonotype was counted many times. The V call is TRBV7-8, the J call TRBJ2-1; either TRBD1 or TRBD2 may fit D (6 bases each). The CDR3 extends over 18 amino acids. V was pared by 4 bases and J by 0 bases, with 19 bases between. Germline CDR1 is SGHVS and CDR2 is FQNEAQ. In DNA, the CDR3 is TGTGCCAGCAGCTCTCTACCGGCCGGGGGCCACTCCTACAATGAGCAGTTCTTC. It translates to CASSSLPAGGHSYNEQFF.

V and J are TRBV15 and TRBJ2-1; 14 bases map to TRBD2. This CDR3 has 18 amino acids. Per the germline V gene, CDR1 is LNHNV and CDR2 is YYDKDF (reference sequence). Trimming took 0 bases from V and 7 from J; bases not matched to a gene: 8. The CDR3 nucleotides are TGTGCCACCAGCAGAGAGGGGACTAGCGGGAGATCGGGGAATGAGCAGTTCTTC. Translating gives CATSREGTSGRSGNEQFF.

CDR3 residues: CATSASSGGPRGYEQYF. CDR3 nucleotides: TGTGCCACCAGTGCCTCCTCAGGAGGCCCGAGAGGGTACGAGCAGTACTTC. V is TRBV24-1 and J is TRBJ2-7; possible D gene TRBD2, 5 bases. CDR1 is KGHDR, CDR2 SFDVKD, per germline. Trimming left V 5 bases short and J 4 bases short, with 23 bases between. The CDR3 has 17 residues.

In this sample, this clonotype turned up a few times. The CDR3 nucleotides read TGTGCCAGCAGCTTAGGACAGGGGGGTTATGTCTATGGCTACACCTTC. It specifies CASSLGQGGYVYGYTF. The chain combines TRBV7-2 with TRBJ1-2; TRBD1 aligns across 9 bases. Germline CDR1 is SGHTA and CDR2 is FQGNSA. The trim removed 1 base at V and 4 bases at J, leaving 7 bases unmatched. The CDR3 is made up of 16 amino acids.

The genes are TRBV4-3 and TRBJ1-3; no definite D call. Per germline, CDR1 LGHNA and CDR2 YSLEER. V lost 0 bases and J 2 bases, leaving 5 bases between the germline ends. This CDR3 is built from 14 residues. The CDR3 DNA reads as TGCGCCAGCAGCCAAGATACGGCTGGAAACACCATATATTTT. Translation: CASSQDTAGNTIYF.

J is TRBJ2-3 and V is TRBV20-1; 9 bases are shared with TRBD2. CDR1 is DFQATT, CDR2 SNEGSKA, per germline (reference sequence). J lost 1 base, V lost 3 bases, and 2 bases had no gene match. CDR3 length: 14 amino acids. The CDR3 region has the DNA TGCAGTGCTAGTTGGACTAGCGGCACAGATACGCAGTATTTT. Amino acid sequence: CSASWTSGTDTQYF.

This CDR3 is CASSLRDRGPEAFF. DNA of the CDR3: TGTGCCAGCAGTTTAAGGGACAGGGGCCCTGAAGCTTTCTTT. The chain is built from TRBV27 and TRBJ1-1; TRBD1 matches 10 bases. With 2 bases clipped from V and 6 bases from J, the junction kept 3 bases outside the gene matches. Germline assignment: CDR1 MNHEY and CDR2 SMNVEV (reference sequence). The CDR3 runs to 14 residues.